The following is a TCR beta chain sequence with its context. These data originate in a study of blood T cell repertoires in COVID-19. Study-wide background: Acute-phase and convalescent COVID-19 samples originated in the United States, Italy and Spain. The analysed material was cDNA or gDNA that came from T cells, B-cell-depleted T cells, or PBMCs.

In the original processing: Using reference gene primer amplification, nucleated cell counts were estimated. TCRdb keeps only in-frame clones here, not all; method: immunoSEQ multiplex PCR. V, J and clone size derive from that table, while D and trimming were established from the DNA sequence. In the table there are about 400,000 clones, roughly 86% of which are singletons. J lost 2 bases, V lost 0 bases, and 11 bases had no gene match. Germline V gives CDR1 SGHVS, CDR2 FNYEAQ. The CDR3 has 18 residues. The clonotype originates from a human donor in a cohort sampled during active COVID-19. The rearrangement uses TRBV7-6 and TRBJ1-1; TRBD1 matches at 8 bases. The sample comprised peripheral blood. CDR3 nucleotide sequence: TGTGCCAGCAGCTTAGCGCCCGGACAGGGACTTCTAAACACTGAAGCTTTCTTT. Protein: CASSLAPGQGLLNTEAFF.